This TCR beta chain was identified in a study of T cell responses to AZD1222 COVID-19 vaccine. Measured with immunoSEQ multiplex PCR; TCRdb has only the in-frame clones, and not every one. The table has tens of thousands of clones, roughly 90% seen once. Deletions cut 1 base from V and 3 bases from J, with 13 bases between. The CDR3 spans 15 residues. Concerning this clone: Its cognate antigen is unknown.

Second-dose groups at about 4 or about 12 weeks were pooled. Study-wide findings and caveats: Elevations in Spike-specific TCR breadth and depth followed administration of two AZD1222 doses. In all cases, repertoires were sampled only after the peak T cell response. Reportedly, nearly half the spike-specific TCRs target unmutated variant regions.

The sequencing used peripheral blood, collected 28 days after the second AZD1222 dose. This receptor was taken from an adult who received the AZD1222 COVID-19 vaccine. The V call is TRBV23-1, the J call TRBJ2-7, with TRBD2 as a possible D gene (6 bases). TRBV23-1 is an open reading frame whose function is uncertain. CDR3 amino acids: CASSQCRGWNYEQYF. In DNA form, the CDR3 reads TGCGCCAGCAGTCAATGCCGGGGGTGGAACTACGAGCAGTACTTC.